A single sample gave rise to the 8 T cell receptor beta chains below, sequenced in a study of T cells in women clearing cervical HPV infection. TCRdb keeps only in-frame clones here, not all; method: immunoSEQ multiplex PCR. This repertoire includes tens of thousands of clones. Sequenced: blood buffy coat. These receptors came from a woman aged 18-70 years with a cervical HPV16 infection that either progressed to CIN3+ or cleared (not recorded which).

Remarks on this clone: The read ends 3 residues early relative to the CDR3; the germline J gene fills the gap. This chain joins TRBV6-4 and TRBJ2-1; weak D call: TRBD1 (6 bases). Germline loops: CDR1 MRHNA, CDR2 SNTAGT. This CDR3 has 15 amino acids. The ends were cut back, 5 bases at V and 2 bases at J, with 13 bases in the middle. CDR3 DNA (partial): TGTGCCAGCAGTTTCAGGGGTGGAACCTACAATGAG. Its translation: CASSFRGGTYNE. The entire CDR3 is CASSFRGGTYNEQFF.

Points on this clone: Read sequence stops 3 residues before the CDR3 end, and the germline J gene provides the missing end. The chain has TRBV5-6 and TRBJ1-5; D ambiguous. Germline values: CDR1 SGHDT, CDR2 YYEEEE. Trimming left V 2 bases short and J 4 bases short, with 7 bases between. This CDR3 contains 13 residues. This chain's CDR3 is CASSFGENQPQHF. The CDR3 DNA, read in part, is TGTGCCAGCAGCTTCGGTGAAAATCAGCCC.

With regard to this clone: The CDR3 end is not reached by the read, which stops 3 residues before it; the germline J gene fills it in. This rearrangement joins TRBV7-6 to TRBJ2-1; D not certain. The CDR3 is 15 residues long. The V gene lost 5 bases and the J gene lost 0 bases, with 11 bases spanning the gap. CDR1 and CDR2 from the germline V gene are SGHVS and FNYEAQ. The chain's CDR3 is CASSESFSSYNEQFF. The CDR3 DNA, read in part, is TGTGCCAGCAGCGAATCCTTCAGCTCCTACAATGAG.

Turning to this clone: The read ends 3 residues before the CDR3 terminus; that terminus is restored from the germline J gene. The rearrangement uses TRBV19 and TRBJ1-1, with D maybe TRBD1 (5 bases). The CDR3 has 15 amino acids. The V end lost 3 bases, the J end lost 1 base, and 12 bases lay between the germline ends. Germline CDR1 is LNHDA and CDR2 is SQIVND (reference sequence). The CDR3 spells CASSMVGLRNTEAFF. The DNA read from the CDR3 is TGTGCCAGTAGTATGGTGGGGCTGAGGAACACTGAA.

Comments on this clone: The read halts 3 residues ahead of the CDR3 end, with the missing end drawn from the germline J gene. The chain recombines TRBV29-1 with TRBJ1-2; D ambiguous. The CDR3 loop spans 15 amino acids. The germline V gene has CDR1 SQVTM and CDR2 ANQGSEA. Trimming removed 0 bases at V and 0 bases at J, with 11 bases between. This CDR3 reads CSVEDSLWPNYGYTF. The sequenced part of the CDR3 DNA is TGCAGCGTTGAAGATTCGTTGTGGCCTAACTATGGC.

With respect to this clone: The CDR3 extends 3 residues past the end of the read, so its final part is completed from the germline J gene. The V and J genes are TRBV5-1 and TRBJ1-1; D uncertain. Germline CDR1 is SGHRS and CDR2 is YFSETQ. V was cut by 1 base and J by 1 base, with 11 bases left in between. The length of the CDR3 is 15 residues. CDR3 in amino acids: CASSLKANPNTEAFF. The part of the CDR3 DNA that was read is TGCGCCAGCAGCTTGAAGGCCAACCCGAACACTGAA.

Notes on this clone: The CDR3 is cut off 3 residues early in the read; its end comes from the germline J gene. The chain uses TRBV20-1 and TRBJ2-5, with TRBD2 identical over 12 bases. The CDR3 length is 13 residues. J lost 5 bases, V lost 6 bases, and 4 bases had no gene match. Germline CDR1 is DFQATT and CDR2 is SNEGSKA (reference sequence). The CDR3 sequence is CSATSGRYETQYF. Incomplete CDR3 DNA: TGCAGTGCGACTAGCGGGAGATATGAGACC.

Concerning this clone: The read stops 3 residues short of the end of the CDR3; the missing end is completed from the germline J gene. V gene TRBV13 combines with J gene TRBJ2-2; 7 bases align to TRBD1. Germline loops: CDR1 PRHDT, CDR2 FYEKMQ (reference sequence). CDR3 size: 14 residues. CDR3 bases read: TGTGCCAGCAGCTTAAGAGGGGGCGCGCAAAAG. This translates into CASSLRGGAQK. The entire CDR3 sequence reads CASSLRGGAQKLFF.